Shown below are 21 T cell receptor beta chains from a single sample sequenced in a study of T cell responses to AZD1222 COVID-19 vaccine (dated by TCRdb to the early 2020s). The time point label, read with the paper, signifies: baseline before first vaccination. Library preparation used the immunoSEQ multiplex PCR assay. TCRdb stores this immuneACCESS table with in-frame sequences only. Part of the clones is absent; in the studies checked, under half of the shortfall reflects unresolved V genes, and no reason is known for the rest. This sample has roughly 190,000 clones in its table, and 85% to 95% of those were observed once. Of the sample, about 3.9% is held by the ten largest clones. This specimen was peripheral blood, taken on day 0 of AZD1222 vaccination. These receptors came from an adult in good health.

The rearrangement uses TRBV7-9 and TRBJ2-7, with D perhaps given as TRBD1 or TRBD2 (6 bases each). V dropped 5 bases and J dropped 3 bases, with 17 bases sitting between them. The CDR3 consists of 15 residues. From germline, CDR1 is SEHNR and CDR2 FQNEAQ (reference sequence). CDR3 in DNA: TGTGCCAGCAGCCAGGGGAGCGGGTTGAGCTACGAGCAGTACTTC. Its protein is CASSQGSGLSYEQYF. The full variable domain, completed using reference TRBV7-9 and TRBJ2-7, is DTGVSQNPRHKITKRGQNVTFRCDPISEHNRLYWYRQTLGQGPEFLTYFQNEAQLEKSRLLSDRFSAERPKGSFSTLEIQRTEQGDSAMYLCASSQGSGLSYEQYFGPGTRLTVT.

This clone was seen just once. The V and J genes are TRBV27 and TRBJ1-1, with TRBD1 matching 7 bases. The CDR3 is 13 amino acids. Looked up from germline, CDR1 is MNHEY and CDR2 is SMNVEV (reference sequence). The junction had 7 bases not matched to a gene; V was cut back by 6 bases and J by 6 bases. The CDR3 spells CASSPQGRAEAFF. Written as DNA, the CDR3 is TGTGCCAGCAGCCCACAGGGGAGGGCTGAAGCTTTCTTT.

CDR3 coding DNA: TGTGCCAGCAGCCCTAGAGGGGGACAGATTAACACCGGGGAGCTGTTTTTT. Amino acid sequence: CASSPRGGQINTGELFF. The chain has TRBV7-9 and TRBJ2-2, with 7 nucleotides matching TRBD1. V trimming: 5 bases; J trimming: 2 bases; junction bases outside the gene matches: 11. Germline V CDR1 and CDR2: SEHNR, FQNEAQ (reference sequence). The CDR3 extends over 17 amino acids.

The chain carries TRBV7-2 and TRBJ2-2; 13 bases map to TRBD2. Unmatched junction bases numbered 11, after V lost 9 bases and J lost 7 bases. This CDR3 contains 16 residues. From germline, CDR1 is SGHTA and CDR2 FQGNSA. Here the CDR3 reads CASQKGLAGMIGELFF. In DNA form, the CDR3 reads TGTGCCAGTCAAAAGGGACTAGCGGGAATGATCGGGGAGCTGTTTTTT.

V usage is TRBV7-9 and J usage is TRBJ1-5; D ambiguous. Germline V CDR1 and CDR2: SEHNR, FQNEAQ (reference sequence). There are 13 residues in the CDR3. V gave up 1 base and J gave up 9 bases, with 10 bases separating them. In DNA, the CDR3 is TGTGCCAGCAGCTTAGACGGGTCAGGGCCCCAGCATTTT. Protein sequence: CASSLDGSGPQHF.

The chain employs TRBV18 and TRBJ1-2; D is undetermined. With 3 bases removed from V and 3 bases from J, the gap between germline ends came to 14 bases. The CDR3 spans 15 residues. CDR1 is KGHSH and CDR2 is LQKENI in the germline V gene. The CDR3: CASSPRSEMDYGYTF. CDR3 nucleotides: TGTGCCAGCTCACCTCGATCGGAAATGGACTATGGCTACACCTTC.

The chain uses TRBV2 and TRBJ2-7, with 13 bases that match TRBD2. This CDR3 region has 14 residues. V lost 8 bases, J lost 3 bases, and 4 bases stayed unmatched. Germline V gene lookup returns CDR1 SNHLY and CDR2 FYNNEI. The CDR3 is CASLGTSGIYEQYF. CDR3 DNA: TGTGCCAGCCTGGGGACTAGCGGGATCTACGAGCAGTACTTC.

This clone was detected once. The gene calls are TRBV11-3 and TRBJ1-3; D unclear. Trimming removed 3 bases at V and 12 bases at J, with 12 bases between. From germline, CDR1 is SGHNT and CDR2 YENEEA. This CDR3 contains 12 residues. CDR3 bases: TGTGCCAGCAGCTTCTCCCAGCGGTTCATATATTTT. Its protein is CASSFSQRFIYF.

The gene calls are TRBV5-1 and TRBJ1-3; perhaps TRBD1 as D (6 bases). V was shortened by 4 bases and J by 2 bases, with 13 bases between the two germline ends. Germline V lookup: CDR1 SGHRS, CDR2 YFSETQ. The length of the CDR3 is 15 residues. This CDR3 is CASSLRGPPGNTIYF. CDR3 nucleotides: TGCGCCAGCAGCCTCAGGGGACCCCCTGGAAACACCATATATTTT.

The chain carries TRBV11-2 and TRBJ1-1; D is ambiguous. CDR3 length: 12 amino acids. With 6 bases removed from V and 8 bases from J, the gap between germline ends came to 13 bases. Germline values: CDR1 SGHAT, CDR2 FQNNGV. Here the CDR3 DNA reads TGTGCCAGCAGTTCAGGCGTTACCGAAGCTTTCTTT. It encodes CASSSGVTEAFF. Variable domain in full (rest from reference TRBV11-2 and TRBJ1-1): EAGVAQSPRYKIIEKRQSVAFWCNPISGHATLYWYQQILGQGPKLLIQFQNNGVVDDSQLPKDRFSAERLKGVDSTLKIQPAKLEDSAVYLCASSSGVTEAFFGQGTRLTVV.

This chain joins TRBV5-1 and TRBJ1-1; 9 bases map to TRBD1. Germline values: CDR1 SGHRS, CDR2 YFSETQ. V trimming: 4 bases; J trimming: 7 bases; junction bases outside the gene matches: 5. The CDR3 has 13 residues. CDR3 coding DNA: TGCGCCAGCAGCAGCGGACAGGGGATTGAAGCTTTCTTT. This encodes CASSSGQGIEAFF.

V usage is TRBV19 and J usage is TRBJ1-2, with 9 bases lining up with TRBD1. The trim removed 10 bases at V and 2 bases at J, leaving 14 bases unmatched. CDR3 length: 16 residues. Germline CDR1 and CDR2: LNHDA and SQIVND (reference sequence). CDR3 in DNA: TGTGCCACAAAACGGACAGGGGAGATTCTCAACTATGGCTACACCTTC. Its protein product is CATKRTGEILNYGYTF.

CDR3 residues: CASSEAVGGFNGEQFF. The CDR3 DNA is TGTGCCAGCAGTGAAGCGGTAGGGGGATTTAACGGTGAGCAGTTCTTC. The chain has TRBV6-1 and TRBJ2-1; possibly TRBD1 for D (6 bases). The germline V gene encodes CDR1 MNHNS and CDR2 SASEGT. CDR3 length: 16 residues. Trimming shortened V by 0 bases and J by 9 bases, and 18 bases separated the two germline ends.

This sequence joins TRBV5-1 and TRBJ2-1; TRBD2 is a possible D gene (6 bases). CDR1 and CDR2 (germline): SGHRS, YFSETQ. Trimming removed 3 bases at V and 6 bases at J, with 16 bases between. There are 15 residues in the CDR3. CDR3 sequence (DNA): TGCGCCAGCAGCTCCCATGGGGGGAAAATCAATGAGCAGTTCTTC. Protein: CASSSHGGKINEQFF.

This clone showed up just once. The chain has TRBV19 and TRBJ2-1; D gene unclear. Trimming stripped 3 bases from V and 0 bases from J, with 9 bases between. From germline, CDR1 is LNHDA and CDR2 SQIVND (reference sequence). This CDR3 has 15 amino acids. CDR3 nucleotides: TGTGCCAGTAGTATCTCTTACAGCTCCTACAATGAGCAGTTCTTC. It encodes CASSISYSSYNEQFF.

The chain carries TRBV6-5 and TRBJ2-7; D call uncertain. The CDR3 extends over 12 amino acids. Germline lookup yields CDR1 MNHEY and CDR2 SVGAGI. Trimming cost V 6 bases and J 0 bases, with 6 bases left between them. The CDR3 DNA is TGTGCCAGCAGCTCCAGCTCCTACGAGCAGTACTTC. This sequence encodes CASSSSSYEQYF.

The gene calls are TRBV28 and TRBJ1-2; D gene unclear. CDR1 is MDHEN, CDR2 SYDVKM, per germline. The CDR3 is 16 residues long. V was pared by 5 bases and J by 1 base, with 17 bases between. CDR3 residues: CASSLATRAVNYGYTF. CDR3 nucleotides: TGTGCCAGCAGTCTCGCTACTAGGGCCGTTAACTATGGCTACACCTTC.

CDR3 sequence: CASMDTGSSYNSPLHF. Written as DNA, the CDR3 is TGTGCCAGCATGGATACAGGGAGCTCCTATAATTCACCCCTCCACTTT. This chain uses TRBV3-1 (or the pseudogene TRBV3-2) with TRBJ1-6; weak D call: TRBD1 (6 bases). V lost 7 bases to trimming and J lost 0 bases, with 13 bases between them. The length of the CDR3 is 16 residues. Germline lookup yields CDR1 LGHDT and CDR2 YNNKEL (reference sequence).

This chain uses TRBV3-1 (or the pseudogene TRBV3-2) with TRBJ1-1; TRBD1 matches 9 bases. Germline V gene lookup returns CDR1 LGHDT and CDR2 YNNKEL (reference sequence). This CDR3 has 14 amino acids. The V and J ends lost 5 bases and 6 bases, in that order; junction bases with no gene match: 7. In DNA form, the CDR3 reads TGTGCCAGCAGCACCCGGGACAGGGAGCCTGAAGCTTTCTTT. Translating it yields CASSTRDREPEAFF.

This sequence joins TRBV29-1 and TRBJ1-2; unclear D gene. This CDR3 contains 16 residues. V was clipped by 3 bases and J by 0 bases, with 17 bases between them. Germline CDR1 SQVTM, CDR2 ANQGSEA. CDR3 region: CSVDGLPSGANYGYTF. CDR3 in DNA: TGCAGCGTTGACGGACTGCCTAGTGGAGCTAACTATGGCTACACCTTC.

The chain links TRBV24-1 to TRBJ2-1; D is uncertain. The CDR3 covers 13 residues. V dropped 7 bases and J dropped 4 bases, with 10 bases sitting between them. CDR1 KGHDR and CDR2 SFDVKD come from the germline V gene. CDR3 region: CATRARGYNEQFF. DNA for the CDR3: TGTGCCACCAGGGCTAGAGGATACAATGAGCAGTTCTTC.